This passage covers 19 T cell receptor beta chains from one sample sequenced in a study of vaccination and CD4 T cells after COVID-19. Treatment here: roughly 10-day PBMC culture with coronavirus spike peptide pools or control peptides (ViraFEST assay). These receptors have no known antigen. Sequenced with the Oncomine TCR Beta short-read assay was DNA taken from cultured CD4+ T cells. TCRdb ran MiXCR on the PCR reads and lists one entry per CDR3 protein. The table shows about 21,000 distinct CDR3 sequences, with 45% to 50% occurring only once. Sequencing was performed on cultured CD4+ T cells from blood. Receptors originate from a human donor with COVID-19.

This CDR3 is CASQGAGGQPQHF. CDR3 DNA sequence: TGTGCCAGTCAGGGGGCAGGAGGTCAGCCCCAGCATTTT. The genes are TRBV10-3 and TRBJ1-5, with 8 nucleotides matching TRBD1. The junction had 8 bases not matched to a gene; V was cut back by 10 bases and J by 6 bases. The CDR3 spans 13 residues. Germline CDR1 and CDR2: ENHRY and SYGVKD.

This clonotype was seen a few times. This chain joins TRBV6-5 and TRBJ2-7; 7 bases are shared with TRBD1. Germline V lookup: CDR1 MNHEY, CDR2 SVGAGI. V shed 4 bases, J shed 2 bases, and the junction held 17 bases outside the gene matches. The CDR3 spans 18 residues. In nucleotides, the CDR3 is TGTGCCAGCAGTTTAAAGCCAACGACAGGGACGTTTCCCTACGAGCAGTACTTC. This codes for CASSLKPTTGTFPYEQYF.

V is TRBV7-6 and J is TRBJ2-5; D unresolved. Germline-derived CDR1 and CDR2 are SGHVS and FNYEAQ. The CDR3 length is 13 residues. V was cut by 1 base and J by 5 bases, with 8 bases left in between. CDR3: CASSLVISETQYF. CDR3 DNA sequence: TGTGCCAGCAGCTTAGTAATCTCGGAGACCCAGTACTTC.

This sequence joins TRBV21-1 and TRBJ2-5; the table's TRBD2 call for D was not verified on the DNA. TRBV21-1 is annotated as a pseudogene. The CDR3 totals 14 residues. The CDR3 bases are TGTGCCAGCAGCGAAGTGGAGGAATCCGAGACCCAGTACTTC. Translation gives CASSEVEESETQYF.

The rearrangement links TRBV6-1 to TRBJ1-3; D is ambiguous. The germline V and J ends were trimmed by 6 bases and 3 bases, with 15 bases remaining between them. The length of the CDR3 is 15 residues. The germline V gene has CDR1 MNHNS and CDR2 SASEGT. CDR3 region: CASSPPGPGGNTIYF. The CDR3 coding sequence is TGTGCCAGCAGCCCCCCGGGCCCCGGTGGAAACACCATATATTTT.

This clonotype was counted between two and nine times. V and J are TRBV7-8 and TRBJ1-4, with a weak D call TRBD1 (6 bases). Germline loops: CDR1 SGHVS, CDR2 FQNEAQ. Trimming took off 3 bases at V and 8 bases at J, with 16 bases between the two ends. This CDR3 comprises 15 residues. The CDR3 reads CASSFTAGVGEKLFF. The CDR3 nucleotides read TGTGCCAGCAGCTTTACAGCAGGGGTGGGGGAAAAACTGTTTTTT.

This clonotype was counted once. The V gene is TRBV19, the J gene TRBJ2-2; tentative D call: TRBD2 (6 bases). CDR3 length: 12 residues. Germline loops: CDR1 LNHDA, CDR2 SQIVND (reference sequence). V was pared by 8 bases and J by 7 bases, with 11 bases between. In DNA form, the CDR3 reads TGTGCCAGTCAAGCGGGCGGCGGGGAGCTGTTTTTT. Protein: CASQAGGGELFF.

This chain connects TRBV7-2 to TRBJ1-5, with D possibly being TRBD1 (5 bases). Germline values: CDR1 SGHTA, CDR2 FQGNSA. V gave up 5 bases and J gave up 7 bases, with 18 bases separating them. There are 15 residues in the CDR3. The CDR3 spells CASSEAGGLGQPQHF. DNA of the CDR3: TGTGCCAGCAGCGAAGCGGGGGGGTTAGGACAGCCCCAGCATTTT. The variable domain in full, with the rest retrieved from reference TRBV7-2 and TRBJ1-5, is GAGVSQSPSNKVTEKGKDVELRCDPISGHTALYWYRQSLGQGLEFLIYFQGNSAPDKSGLPSDRFSAERTGGSVSTLTIQRTQQEDSAVYLCASSEAGGLGQPQHFGDGTRLSIL.

The chain uses TRBV12-3 or TRBV12-4 and TRBJ2-7; a possible D gene is TRBD1 (5 bases). V lost 6 bases, J lost 4 bases, and 7 bases lay in between. This CDR3 spans 11 amino acids. The CDR3 sequence is CASSPGYEQYF. The CDR3 bases are TGTGCCAGCAGCCCAGGGTACGAGCAGTACTTC.

The chain carries TRBV10-3 and TRBJ1-5; TRBD1 agrees at 7 bases. CDR1 is ENHRY and CDR2 is SYGVKD in the germline V gene. The CDR3 loop spans 12 amino acids. V trimming: 8 bases; J trimming: 6 bases; junction bases outside the gene matches: 4. CDR3 in DNA: TGTGCCATCCAGGGGGATGGTCAGCCCCAGCATTTT. Encoded protein: CAIQGDGQPQHF.

V gene TRBV6-1 combines with J gene TRBJ2-3; D not resolved. The CDR3 spans 13 residues. CDR1 is MNHNS, CDR2 SASEGT, per germline. V dropped 1 base and J dropped 2 bases, with 4 bases sitting between them. CDR3 amino acids: CASSEESTDTQYF. The CDR3 DNA reads TGTGCCAGCAGTGAAGAGTCCACAGATACGCAGTATTTT.

The genes are TRBV20-1 and TRBJ2-7; 9 bases line up with TRBD1. The length of the CDR3 is 13 residues. The trim removed 3 bases at V and 4 bases at J, leaving 4 bases unmatched. The V gene's germline CDR1 is DFQATT and CDR2 SNEGSKA (reference sequence). This CDR3 is CSASVGQGYEQYF. DNA for the CDR3: TGCAGTGCTAGCGTGGGACAGGGTTACGAGCAGTACTTC.

The chain recombines TRBV2 with TRBJ1-4, with D unclear. The CDR3 runs 13 residues. The germline V gene encodes CDR1 SNHLY and CDR2 FYNNEI. The V end was cut by 4 bases, the J end by 6 bases, with 9 bases between. The CDR3 DNA reads TGTGCCAGCAGTGTCCGGGTCGATGAAAAACTGTTTTTT. This codes for CASSVRVDEKLFF.

This clonotype was observed a few times. The rearrangement uses TRBV20-1 and TRBJ1-4; D not resolved. Germline V gene sequence: CDR1 DFQATT, CDR2 SNEGSKA (reference sequence). Deletions cut 3 bases from V and 13 bases from J, with 12 bases between. The CDR3 sequence is 11 residues long. CDR3 sequence (DNA): TGCAGTGCTAGGGAAGGCCAGATACTGTTTTTT. Translated: CSAREGQILFF.

The chain uses TRBV7-9 and TRBJ2-2; D remains ambiguous. Germline CDR1 is SEHNR and CDR2 is FQNEAQ (reference sequence). Trimming took off 5 bases at V and 1 base at J, with 8 bases between the two ends. This CDR3 has 14 residues. CDR3 residues: CASSARQNTGELFF. The CDR3 bases are TGTGCCAGCAGCGCAAGACAGAACACCGGGGAGCTGTTTTTT.

The CDR3 DNA is TGTGCCAGCAGCTCAGATACTAACTATGGCTACACCTTC. Amino acid sequence: CASSSDTNYGYTF. V is TRBV12-3 or TRBV12-4 and J is TRBJ1-2; D is uncertain. The CDR3 runs to 13 residues. V was cut by 6 bases and J by 0 bases, with 8 bases left in between.

The rearrangement links TRBV20-1 to TRBJ2-3; 15 bases fit TRBD2. CDR3 length equals 17 residues. Germline V gene data show CDR1 as DFQATT and CDR2 as SNEGSKA (reference sequence). V lost 6 bases to trimming and J lost 1 base; unmatched junction nucleotides: 8. The CDR3 bases are TGCAGTGCGGGACTAGCGGGGGGAGTACGGCGCACAGATACGCAGTATTTT. This translates into CSAGLAGGVRRTDTQYF.

The chain uses TRBV5-8 and TRBJ1-5; 7 bases are a match to TRBD1. Germline V gene sequence: CDR1 SGHTS, CDR2 YDEGEE. Losses at the gene ends were 2 bases for V and 0 bases for J; bases not matched to a gene: 8. This CDR3 spans 17 amino acids. CDR3: CASSFLDRVYSNQPQHF. The CDR3 DNA follows: TGTGCCAGCAGCTTCCTCGACAGGGTTTATAGCAATCAGCCCCAGCATTTT.

The chain uses TRBV6-1 and TRBJ1-2, with D maybe TRBD1 (5 bases). The CDR3 totals 13 residues. Germline V gives CDR1 MNHNS, CDR2 SASEGT. Trimming removed 2 bases from V and 8 bases from J, with 12 bases in between. Here the CDR3 reads CASSEQGIEGYTF. CDR3 bases: TGTGCCAGCAGTGAACAGGGTATTGAAGGCTACACCTTC.